Listed below are T cell receptor beta chains from one sample, sequenced in a study of cytomegalovirus exposure and HLA in healthy donors. Sequenced by immunoSEQ multiplex PCR; TCRdb stores in-frame clones only, minus some. This table holds 150,000 to 200,000 clones, approximately 71% found once. The sequenced material came from PBMCs. These receptor sequences come from a girl aged 10 to 17 in good health and CMV-seronegative. Each CDR3 is given without its conserved first and last residue. Expanded clones get a size class; other rows say once, few or many, or leave the size out.

V gene: TRBV7-6; clone size: .; CDR3 protein: ASSPTSAGGPGEQF
V gene: TRBV5-1; clone size: once; CDR3 protein: ASSLELGRPKPYEQY
V gene: TRBV11-2; clone size: few; CDR3 protein: ASSPQAPSSRKQF
V gene: TRBV5-8; clone size: .; CDR3 protein: ASSLGTGYTQPTGANVLT
V gene: TRBV9; clone size: .; CDR3 protein: ASSVGVPRETQY
V gene: TRBV11-2; clone size: .; CDR3 protein: ASSLGGSRTEAF
V gene: TRBV15; clone size: .; CDR3 protein: ATSTRGREKLF
V gene: TRBV9; clone size: .; CDR3 protein: ASSVVDSNSGNTIY
V gene: TRBV2; clone size: .; CDR3 protein: ASTRQGKANEKLF
V gene: TRBV29-1; clone size: few; CDR3 protein: SVYSGQSGELF
V gene: TRBV5-8; clone size: .; CDR3 protein: ASSLDRDYGYT
V gene: TRBV6-1; clone size: .; CDR3 protein: ASRTGEANYGYT
V gene: TRBV30; clone size: .; CDR3 protein: AWSSQGPTDTQY
V gene: TRBV1; clone size: .; CDR3 protein: TSSQDVGTGFYEQY
V gene: TRBV2; clone size: .; CDR3 protein: ATSWGGLYNEQF
V gene: TRBV4-1; clone size: once; CDR3 protein: ASSQITGNNSPLH
V gene: TRBV5-1; clone size: .; CDR3 protein: ASSLASLAGEAEQF
V gene: TRBV5-1; clone size: .; CDR3 protein: ASSLTSGSYEQY
V gene: TRBV29-1; clone size: .; CDR3 protein: SVRTPGGYT
V gene: TRBV9; clone size: few; CDR3 protein: ASSPSTGSNGYT
V gene: TRBV2; clone size: .; CDR3 protein: ASRRLGDEQY
V gene: TRBV27; clone size: .; CDR3 protein: ASSFDRGLGEQY
V gene: TRBV5-1; clone size: .; CDR3 protein: ASSPQTGGHNSPLH
V gene: TRBV7-6; clone size: .; CDR3 protein: ASSPRTEGEQY
V gene: TRBV10-1; clone size: .; CDR3 protein: ASSVGRENHNTEAF
V gene: TRBV13; clone size: .; CDR3 protein: ASSKTSGGASEQY
V gene: TRBV6-5; clone size: .; CDR3 protein: AAGDRGTGFYGYT
V gene: TRBV30; clone size: .; CDR3 protein: AWKGGGTEAF
V gene: TRBV5-1; clone size: .; CDR3 protein: ASSPGTGVEQY
V gene: TRBV9; clone size: once; CDR3 protein: ASSVSPGGPSTDTQY
V gene: TRBV29-1; clone size: once; CDR3 protein: SVSTGGTGNTIY
V gene: TRBV7-2; clone size: .; CDR3 protein: ASSLVDRASYEQY
V gene: TRBV18; clone size: .; CDR3 protein: ASQNLDGANVLT
V gene: TRBV5-6; clone size: .; CDR3 protein: ASSPRTGGTEAF
V gene: TRBV5-1; clone size: .; CDR3 protein: ASSLTPDTGELF
V gene: TRBV7-9; clone size: .; CDR3 protein: ASSTTQGADGDTQY
V gene: TRBV5-6; clone size: .; CDR3 protein: ASSLTSARALGYEQY
V gene: TRBV6-5; clone size: .; CDR3 protein: ASSRTGGAYQPQH
V gene: TRBV5-1; clone size: .; CDR3 protein: ASSLQGDSGNTIY
V gene: TRBV11-3; clone size: .; CDR3 protein: ASSLEGGTQETQY